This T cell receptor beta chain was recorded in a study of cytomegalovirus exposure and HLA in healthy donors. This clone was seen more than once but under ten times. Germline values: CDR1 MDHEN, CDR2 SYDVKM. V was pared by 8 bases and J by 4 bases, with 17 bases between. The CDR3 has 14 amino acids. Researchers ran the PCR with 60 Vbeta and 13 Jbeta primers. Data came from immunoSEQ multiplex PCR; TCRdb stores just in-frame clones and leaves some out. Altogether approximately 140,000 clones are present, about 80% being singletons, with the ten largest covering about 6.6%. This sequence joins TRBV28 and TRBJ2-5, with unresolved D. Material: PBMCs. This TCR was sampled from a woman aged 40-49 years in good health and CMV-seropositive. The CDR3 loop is CASRKLHVVETQYF. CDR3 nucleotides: TGTGCCAGCCGTAAACTCCACGTGGTAGAGACCCAGTACTTC.